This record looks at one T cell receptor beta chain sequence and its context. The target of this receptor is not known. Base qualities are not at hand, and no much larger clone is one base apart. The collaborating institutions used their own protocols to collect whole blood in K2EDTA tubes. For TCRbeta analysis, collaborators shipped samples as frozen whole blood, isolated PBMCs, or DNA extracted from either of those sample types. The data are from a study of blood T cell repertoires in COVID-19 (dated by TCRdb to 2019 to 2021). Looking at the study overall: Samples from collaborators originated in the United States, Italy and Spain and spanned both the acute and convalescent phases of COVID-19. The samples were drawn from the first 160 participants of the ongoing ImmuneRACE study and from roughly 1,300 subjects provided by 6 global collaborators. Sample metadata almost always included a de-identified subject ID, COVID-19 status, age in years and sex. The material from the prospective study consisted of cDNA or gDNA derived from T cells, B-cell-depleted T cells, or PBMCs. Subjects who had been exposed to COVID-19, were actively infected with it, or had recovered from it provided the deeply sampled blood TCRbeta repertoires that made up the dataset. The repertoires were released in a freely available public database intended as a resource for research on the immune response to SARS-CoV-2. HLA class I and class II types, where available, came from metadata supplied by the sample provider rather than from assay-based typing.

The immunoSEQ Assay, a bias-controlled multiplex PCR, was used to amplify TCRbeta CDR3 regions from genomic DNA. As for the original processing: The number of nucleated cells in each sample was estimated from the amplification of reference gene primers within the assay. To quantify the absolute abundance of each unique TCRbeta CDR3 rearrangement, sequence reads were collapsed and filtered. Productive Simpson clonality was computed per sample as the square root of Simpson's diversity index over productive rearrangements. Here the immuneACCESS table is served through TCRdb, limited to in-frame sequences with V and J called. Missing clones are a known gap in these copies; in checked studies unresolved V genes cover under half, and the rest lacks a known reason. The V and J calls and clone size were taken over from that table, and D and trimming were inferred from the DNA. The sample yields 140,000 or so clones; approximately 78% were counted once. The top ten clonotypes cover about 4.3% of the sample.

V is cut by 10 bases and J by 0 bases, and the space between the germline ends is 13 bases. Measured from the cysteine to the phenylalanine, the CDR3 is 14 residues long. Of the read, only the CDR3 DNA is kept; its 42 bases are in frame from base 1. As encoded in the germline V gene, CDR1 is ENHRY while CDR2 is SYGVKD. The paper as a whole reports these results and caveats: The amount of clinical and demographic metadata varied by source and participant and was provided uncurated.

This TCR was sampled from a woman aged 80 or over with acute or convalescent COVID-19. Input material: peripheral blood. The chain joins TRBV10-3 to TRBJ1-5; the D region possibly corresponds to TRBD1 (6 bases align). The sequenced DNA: TGTGCCAGTAGGACAGAGTATAGCAATCAGCCCCAGCATTTT. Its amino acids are CASRTEYSNQPQHF.